Listed here are 31 T cell receptor beta chains from one sample, sequenced in a study of PD-L1 blockade in urothelial cancer. Sample time point: pretreatment peripheral blood. Profiling relied on immunoSEQ multiplex PCR, and the TCRdb table lists in-frame clones only, not all of them. The repertoire holds 86,000 or so clones, with more than 70% as singletons. The material was PBMCs, obtained around atezolizumab (anti-PD-L1) treatment. The receptor set was obtained from a man aged 55 to 70 with urothelial cancer.

The J gene is TRBJ2-1, the V gene TRBV27, with 9 bases matching TRBD1. This CDR3 spans 16 amino acids. Trimming cost V 6 bases and J 6 bases; bases outside gene matches: 12. Germline CDR1 reads MNHEY; CDR2 reads SMNVEV (reference sequence). The CDR3 DNA sequence: TGTGCCAGCAGCCGAACTCCGGGACAGGGACGCAATGAGCAGTTCTTC. Its translation: CASSRTPGQGRNEQFF.

This chain joins TRBV10-2 and TRBJ2-1; the D gene is possibly TRBD2 (6 bases). The CDR3 has 15 amino acids. Germline V CDR1 and CDR2: WSHSY, SAAADI. Trimming left V 2 bases short and J 12 bases short, with 20 bases between. The CDR3 sequence is CASSEGVINLGGQFF. For the CDR3, the DNA is TGCGCCAGCAGTGAGGGTGTCATTAATCTCGGGGGGCAGTTCTTC.

The chain carries TRBV9 and TRBJ2-1, with TRBD2 identical over 8 bases. V dropped 7 bases and J dropped 5; count of bases not matched to a gene: 17. Germline V gene sequence: CDR1 SGDLS, CDR2 YYNGEE. The CDR3 is 17 residues long. The CDR3 DNA is TGTGCCAGCGCGCGAAAGCCACGGGAGGGCCTCCACAATGAGCAGTTCTTC. Its protein product is CASARKPREGLHNEQFF.

This chain links TRBV5-6 with TRBJ2-2; D perhaps matches TRBD1 (6 bases). The CDR3 runs to 16 residues. In germline, CDR1 is SGHDT, CDR2 YYEEEE. Trimming cost V 5 bases and J 0 bases, with 14 bases left between them. The DNA for the CDR3 is TGTGCCAGCAGTCGATTGCAGGGGTCGAACACCGGGGAGCTGTTTTTT. It translates to CASSRLQGSNTGELFF.

The chain links TRBV7-2 to TRBJ2-3; 7 bases match TRBD2. Germline trimming cut 1 base from V and 4 bases from J; bases unmatched to any gene: 5. The CDR3 length is 15 residues. CDR1 is SGHTA, CDR2 FQGNSA, per germline. DNA for the CDR3: TGTGCCAGCAGCTTAGGCCTAGCGGAGGCAGATACGCAGTATTTT. It specifies CASSLGLAEADTQYF. Full variable domain (missing parts from reference TRBV7-2 and TRBJ2-3): GAGVSQSPSNKVTEKGKDVELRCDPISGHTALYWYRQSLGQGLEFLIYFQGNSAPDKSGLPSDRFSAERTGGSVSTLTIQRTQQEDSAVYLCASSLGLAEADTQYFGPGTRLTVL.

V usage is TRBV6-6 and J usage is TRBJ1-3; D perhaps matches TRBD1 (6 bases). CDR1 MNHNY and CDR2 SVGAGI come from the germline V gene (reference sequence). CDR3 length equals 16 residues. Trimming took off 6 bases at V and 4 bases at J, with 19 bases between the two ends. The CDR3: CASRRPRTVKGNTIYF. DNA of the CDR3: TGTGCCAGCAGACGACCACGGACAGTTAAAGGAAACACCATATATTTT.

This chain uses TRBV4-3 with TRBJ2-3, with D possibly being TRBD2 (6 bases). Germline CDR1 reads LGHNA; CDR2 reads YSLEER. This CDR3 region has 17 residues. Trimming cost V 0 bases and J 0 bases, with 13 bases left between them. The CDR3 coding sequence is TGCGCCAGCAGCCAAGATCGCGCGAGCGGGAGCACAGATACGCAGTATTTT. This sequence encodes CASSQDRASGSTDTQYF.

This clone came up once. The rearrangement joins TRBV27 to TRBJ2-3; TRBD1 might be the D (5 bases). This CDR3 region has 17 residues. Germline loops: CDR1 MNHEY, CDR2 SMNVEV (reference sequence). Trimming shortened V by 5 bases and J by 2 bases, and 20 bases separated the two germline ends. CDR3: CASSPSRTPALTDTQYF. CDR3 in DNA: TGTGCCAGCAGTCCCTCGAGGACACCGGCACTCACAGATACGCAGTATTTT.

The chain recombines TRBV11-3 with TRBJ2-7; TRBD2 might be the D (5 bases). CDR1 and CDR2 (germline): SGHNT, YENEEA. This CDR3 contains 13 residues. The ends were cut back, 5 bases at V and 3 bases at J, with 11 bases in the middle. CDR3 residues: CASSIGGIYEQYF. CDR3 DNA sequence: TGTGCCAGCAGCATTGGAGGTATCTACGAGCAGTACTTC.

This clone was recorded only once. The CDR3 region has the DNA TGTGCCAGCAGTGTTGAGGGGAACACTGAAGCTTTCTTT. This gives the protein CASSVEGNTEAFF. The chain recombines TRBV2 with TRBJ1-1; D is ambiguous. The CDR3 totals 13 residues. The germline V and J ends were trimmed by 4 bases and 1 base, with 7 bases remaining between them. Per germline, CDR1 SNHLY and CDR2 FYNNEI.

The chain links TRBV4-2 to TRBJ2-1; 10 nucleotides line up with TRBD2. V was pared by 4 bases and J by 0 bases, with 12 bases of the junction left unmatched. The germline CDR1 and CDR2 sequences are LGHNA and YNFKEQ. This CDR3 is built from 19 residues. The CDR3 DNA follows: TGTGCCAGCAGCCTTCCTGGGGGACTAGCGATGAGCTCCTACAATGAGCAGTTCTTC. Amino acids: CASSLPGGLAMSSYNEQFF.

This sequence joins TRBV11-1 and TRBJ1-2; D is perhaps TRBD1 (5 bases). Germline V gives CDR1 SGHAT, CDR2 FQDESV (reference sequence). The CDR3 sequence is 14 residues long. The ends were cut back, 5 bases at V and 0 bases at J, with 10 bases in the middle. The CDR3 DNA reads TGTGCCAGCAGCATCGGACACTCTAACTATGGCTACACCTTC. This sequence encodes CASSIGHSNYGYTF.

The count of this clone is one. This chain links TRBV7-8 with TRBJ2-5; tentative D call: TRBD2 (7 bases). Trimming took 5 bases from V and 6 from J, leaving 16 bases between them. The CDR3 sequence is 14 residues long. Germline CDR1 reads SGHVS; CDR2 reads FQNEAQ. As DNA, the CDR3 is TGTGCCAGCAGCCAGATCGAGGGGGGGAAGACCCAGTACTTC. Translation: CASSQIEGGKTQYF.

In DNA form, the CDR3 reads TGCAGCACCAGGGACAGTGGAAACACCATATATTTT. Translation: CSTRDSGNTIYF. The chain is built from TRBV29-1 and TRBJ1-3, with 7 bases aligning to TRBD1. The ends lost 8 bases at V and 3 bases at J; junction bases unmatched: 4. Germline values: CDR1 SQVTM, CDR2 ANQGSEA. This CDR3 region has 12 residues.

The CDR3 nucleotides are TGTGCCAGCAGCCAAGAATTAGCGGGGGGGCCTCGGGACAATGAGCAGTTCTTC. Translated, it gives CASSQELAGGPRDNEQFF. This chain joins TRBV4-2 and TRBJ2-1; 11 nucleotides align to TRBD2. The CDR3 runs to 18 residues. The germline CDR1 and CDR2 sequences are LGHNA and YNFKEQ. Trimming at V came to 0 bases and at J to 5 bases, leaving 9 bases not matched to a gene.

V is TRBV30 and J is TRBJ1-4, with 8 bases aligning to TRBD1. V trimming: 4 bases; J trimming: 7 bases; junction bases outside the gene matches: 5. This CDR3 has 13 amino acids. Germline V lookup: CDR1 GTSNPN, CDR2 SVGIG (reference sequence). The CDR3 protein is CAWTRQGSEKLFF. As DNA, the CDR3 is TGTGCCTGGACGAGACAGGGGAGTGAAAAACTGTTTTTT.

The chain has TRBV5-1 and TRBJ2-7; D not resolved. The germline gives CDR1 SGHRS, CDR2 YFSETQ. V was clipped by 4 bases and J by 3 bases, with 14 bases between them. The CDR3 sequence is 14 residues long. This chain's CDR3 is CASSGTEPGYEQYF. CDR3 nucleotide sequence: TGCGCCAGCAGCGGAACAGAGCCCGGCTACGAGCAGTACTTC.

This chain uses TRBV6-5 with TRBJ1-2, with D perhaps matching TRBD1 (6 bases). Germline CDR1 reads MNHEY; CDR2 reads SVGAGI. Trimming pared 7 bases from V and 8 bases from J, leaving 23 bases between. The CDR3 runs 15 residues. CDR3 sequence reads: CASTPRWGGQGGYTF. The DNA for the CDR3 is TGTGCCAGCACCCCCCGGTGGGGGGGGCAGGGAGGCTACACCTTC.

CDR3 region: CSVDPQSTGELFF. The CDR3 nucleotides are TGCAGCGTTGACCCACAGAGCACCGGGGAGCTGTTTTTT. The rearrangement uses TRBV29-1 and TRBJ2-2; D call uncertain. V was pared by 3 bases and J by 4 bases, with 9 bases between. The CDR3 consists of 13 residues. Germline V gene data show CDR1 as SQVTM and CDR2 as ANQGSEA.

There are a few counts of this clone. V and J are TRBV5-1 and TRBJ1-1; tentatively, D is TRBD1 (5 bases). V lost 3 bases, J lost 5 bases, and 8 bases lay in between. Germline V gene sequence: CDR1 SGHRS, CDR2 YFSETQ. The CDR3 contains 12 residues. The CDR3 here is CASSWGGTEAFF. CDR3 nucleotides: TGCGCCAGCAGCTGGGGGGGGACTGAAGCTTTCTTT.

The V and J genes are TRBV19 and TRBJ1-2; TRBD1 might be the D (5 bases). Between the trimmed V and J ends, which lost 0 bases and 8 bases, there was a span of 16 bases. Germline V gives CDR1 LNHDA, CDR2 SQIVND (reference sequence). The CDR3 loop spans 15 amino acids. The CDR3, as DNA: TGTGCCAGTAGTATAGATCACGACGTTGGGGCGGGCTACACCTTC. Protein sequence: CASSIDHDVGAGYTF.

V and J are TRBV4-1 and TRBJ1-2; D unclear. Trimming stripped 4 bases from V and 8 bases from J, with 17 bases between. This CDR3 has 14 residues. Germline V CDR1 and CDR2: MGHRA, YSYEKL. The CDR3 here is CASSPRGGRLGYTF. As DNA, the CDR3 is TGCGCCAGCAGCCCCCGAGGAGGGAGGCTCGGCTACACCTTC.

The chain is built from TRBV7-2 and TRBJ1-5, with D hard to call. The CDR3 spans 17 residues. Germline CDR1 is SGHTA and CDR2 is FQGNSA. V gave up 5 bases and J gave up 1 base, with 18 bases separating them. The CDR3 region is CASSHPVGSLSNQPQHF. The CDR3 coding sequence is TGTGCCAGCAGCCACCCGGTGGGCAGCTTAAGCAATCAGCCCCAGCATTTT.

The J gene is TRBJ1-2, the V gene TRBV18, with TRBD1 as a possible D gene (5 bases). From germline, CDR1 is KGHSH and CDR2 LQKENI. Trimming stripped 8 bases from V and 4 bases from J, with 11 bases between. The CDR3 extends over 12 amino acids. CDR3 sequence (DNA): TGTGCCAGCCACGGGACTGGCTATGGCTACACCTTC. It specifies CASHGTGYGYTF.

The V gene is TRBV5-1, the J gene TRBJ2-7; TRBD2 agrees at 8 bases. The CDR3 totals 14 residues. With 4 bases clipped from V and 1 base from J, the junction kept 4 bases outside the gene matches. Germline loops: CDR1 SGHRS, CDR2 YFSETQ. CDR3 loop: CASSARGGSYEQYF. The CDR3 DNA sequence: TGCGCCAGCAGCGCCCGGGGGGGGTCCTACGAGCAGTACTTC.

The rearrangement uses TRBV9 and TRBJ2-7, with D maybe TRBD1 (6 bases). From germline, CDR1 is SGDLS and CDR2 YYNGEE. Between the trimmed V and J ends, which lost 0 bases and 0 bases, there was a span of 13 bases. This CDR3 contains 16 residues. The CDR3 DNA reads TGTGCCAGCAGCGTAGATGGGACACTTAGCTCCTACGAGCAGTACTTC. It specifies CASSVDGTLSSYEQYF.

The chain carries TRBV4-2 and TRBJ1-5; the D is unclear. Trimming left V 2 bases short and J 3 bases short, with 11 bases between. This CDR3 is 15 amino acids long. Germline values: CDR1 LGHNA, CDR2 YNFKEQ. The CDR3 loop is CASSQSHLVNQPQHF. CDR3 DNA sequence: TGTGCCAGCAGCCAATCCCATCTAGTCAATCAGCCCCAGCATTTT.

The rearrangement joins TRBV10-1 to TRBJ2-1, with a tentative D call TRBD1 (5 bases). This CDR3 comprises 12 residues. CDR1 WNHNN and CDR2 SYGVQD come from the germline V gene (reference sequence). Deletions cut 10 bases from V and 4 bases from J, with 11 bases between. The CDR3 is CATYQGYNEQFF. CDR3 nucleotides: TGCGCCACATACCAGGGTTACAATGAGCAGTTCTTC.

This clone showed up many times. The DNA of the CDR3 is TGTGCCAGCAGCCCTCGAGCGGGAGGGCACTACGAGCAGTACTTC. Protein: CASSPRAGGHYEQYF. The gene calls are TRBV5-4 and TRBJ2-7, with TRBD2 matching over 10 bases. V shed 4 bases, J shed 3 bases, and the junction held 7 bases outside the gene matches. CDR1 and CDR2 (germline): SGHNT, YYREEE (reference sequence). The length of the CDR3 is 15 residues.

This clone was counted a single time. The CDR3 nucleotides read TGCGCCAGCAGGAGAGGTGCGGGCAGTTCGAACACTGAAGCTTTCTTT. Translating it yields CASRRGAGSSNTEAFF. The rearrangement uses TRBV5-1 and TRBJ1-1; D is undetermined. V was cut by 5 bases and J by 1 base, with 18 bases left in between. CDR3 size: 16 residues. Germline V gene data show CDR1 as SGHRS and CDR2 as YFSETQ.

V and J are TRBV18 and TRBJ2-7, with D possibly TRBD1 on 6 matching bases. The V and J ends lost 0 bases and 2 bases respectively, with 14 bases between them. This CDR3 spans 16 amino acids. Germline CDR1 is KGHSH and CDR2 is LQKENI. CDR3 coding DNA: TGTGCCAGCTCACCACCAGGGACGCAGGGGACCTACGAGCAGTACTTC. Protein: CASSPPGTQGTYEQYF.